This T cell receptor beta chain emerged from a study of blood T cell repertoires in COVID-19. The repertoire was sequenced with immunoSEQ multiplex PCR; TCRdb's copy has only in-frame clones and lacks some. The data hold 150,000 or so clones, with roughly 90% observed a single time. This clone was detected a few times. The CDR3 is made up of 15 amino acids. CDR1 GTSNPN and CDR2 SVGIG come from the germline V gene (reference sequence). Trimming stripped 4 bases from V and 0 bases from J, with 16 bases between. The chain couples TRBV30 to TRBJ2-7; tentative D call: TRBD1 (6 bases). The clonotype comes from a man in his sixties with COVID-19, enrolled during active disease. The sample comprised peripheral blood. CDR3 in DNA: TGTGCCTGGAATACCGGGACACCTACCTCCTACGAGCAGTACTTC. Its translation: CAWNTGTPTSYEQYF.